The 25 T cell receptor beta chains below all came from one sample that was sequenced in a study of early T cells in non-severe SARS-CoV-2 infection. TCRdb itself ran the 5' RACE reads through MiXCR, one entry per CDR3 protein. The repertoire includes approximately 77,000 distinct CDR3 sequences, approximately 12% of them detected once, and roughly 3.1% sits in the top ten. Sample: whole blood. The source of these receptors is an adult who was a healthcare worker with PCR-confirmed SARS-CoV-2 infection or an uninfected control (not recorded which).

This clonotype appeared a few times. The V gene is TRBV30, the J gene TRBJ1-5; TRBD1 is a possible D gene (5 bases). Trimming removed 3 bases at V and 4 bases at J, with 10 bases between. The CDR3 has 13 residues. Germline V gives CDR1 GTSNPN, CDR2 SVGIG (reference sequence). The CDR3 bases are TGTGCCTGGAGAGGAGGGGCAAATCAGCCCCAGCATTTT. Translated: CAWRGGANQPQHF.

This clonotype occurred many times. This chain joins TRBV7-3 and TRBJ2-1; D is unresolved. The CDR3 totals 13 residues. Per the germline V gene, CDR1 is SGHTA and CDR2 is FQGTGA. The V and J ends lost 2 bases and 7 bases respectively, with 9 bases between them. The CDR3 nucleotides are TGTGCCAGCAGCTTATCTCGTGAGAATGAGCAGTTCTTC. Protein sequence: CASSLSRENEQFF.

The chain employs TRBV7-9 and TRBJ1-4; 7 nucleotides agree with TRBD1. CDR3 length equals 14 residues. V lost 1 base, J lost 8 bases, and 4 bases stayed unmatched. CDR1 and CDR2 (germline): SEHNR, FQNEAQ (reference sequence). Written as DNA, the CDR3 is TGTGCCAGCAGCTTAGAACAGGGGCAGGAAAAACTGTTTTTT. Translation: CASSLEQGQEKLFF. Drawing the rest from reference TRBV7-9 and TRBJ1-4, the complete variable domain is DTGVSQNPRHKITKRGQNVTFRCDPISEHNRLYWYRQTLGQGPEFLTYFQNEAQLEKSRLLSDRFSAERPKGSFSTLEIQRTEQGDSAMYLCASSLEQGQEKLFFGSGTQLSVL.

This clonotype was counted ten times or more. The rearrangement uses TRBV27 and TRBJ2-5; 13 bases align to TRBD2. CDR1 MNHEY and CDR2 SMNVEV come from the germline V gene (reference sequence). V dropped 5 bases and J dropped 5; count of bases not matched to a gene: 5. The length of the CDR3 is 15 residues. Written as DNA, the CDR3 is TGTGCCAGCAGTCAACTAGCGGGAGGGGACGAGACCCAGTACTTC. Amino acid sequence: CASSQLAGGDETQYF.

This clonotype came up a few times. V and J are TRBV29-1 and TRBJ2-4; 8 bases align to TRBD1. The germline CDR1 and CDR2 sequences are SQVTM and ANQGSEA. The CDR3 has 15 amino acids. V shed 3 bases and J 4 bases; nucleotides not matched to a gene: 8. CDR3 protein: CSVEFARTGKNIQYF. CDR3 in DNA: TGCAGCGTTGAGTTCGCTCGGACAGGGAAAAACATTCAGTACTTC.

This clonotype has only a few counts. The V call is TRBV27, the J call TRBJ1-6; D perhaps matches TRBD1 (5 bases). V lost 5 bases and J 8 bases, leaving 7 bases between the germline ends. The CDR3 is 12 amino acids. From germline, CDR1 is MNHEY and CDR2 SMNVEV (reference sequence). For the CDR3, the DNA is TGTGCCAGCAGTAGACAGTATTCACCCCTCCACTTT. Encoded protein: CASSRQYSPLHF.

The chain uses TRBV3-1 and TRBJ1-5, with no clear D. The V end was cut by 0 bases, the J end by 3 bases, with 9 bases between. The germline V gene has CDR1 LGHDT and CDR2 YNNKEL (reference sequence). The CDR3 loop spans 15 amino acids. The CDR3 DNA reads TGTGCCAGCAGCCAAGATGGAAGGGACAATCAGCCCCAGCATTTT. As protein: CASSQDGRDNQPQHF.

The chain has TRBV12-5 and TRBJ2-3; D is ambiguous. CDR1 LGHNT and CDR2 FRNRAP come from the germline V gene. The CDR3 runs to 13 residues. The ends were cut back, 3 bases at V and 2 bases at J, with 6 bases in the middle. CDR3: CASGFDATDTQYF. The CDR3 DNA reads TGTGCTAGTGGTTTCGACGCCACAGATACGCAGTATTTT.

Ten or more counts support this clonotype. The chain combines TRBV20-1 with TRBJ2-1, with D unresolved. V was pared by 6 bases and J by 6 bases, with 6 bases between. Per the germline V gene, CDR1 is DFQATT and CDR2 is SNEGSKA (reference sequence). The CDR3 has 10 residues. CDR3 nucleotides: TGCAGTGCCATTACCAATGAGCAGTTCTTC. Residues: CSAITNEQFF.

The chain employs TRBV10-3 and TRBJ1-1, with 9 bases matching TRBD1. The ends lost 4 bases at V and 3 bases at J; junction bases unmatched: 12. CDR1 is ENHRY, CDR2 SYGVKD, per germline. CDR3 size: 17 residues. The CDR3 nucleotides are TGTGCCATCAGTGGCCCACCCCCCGGGACAGGGTACACTGAAGCTTTCTTT. Its protein is CAISGPPPGTGYTEAFF.

This clonotype appeared many times. This sequence joins TRBV29-1 and TRBJ2-5, with 9 bases that match TRBD1. V lost 7 bases and J lost 2; bases outside the gene matches: 5. In germline, CDR1 is SQVTM, CDR2 ANQGSEA. This CDR3 comprises 13 residues. CDR3 DNA sequence: TGCAGCGGGGGACAGGGAGGGCAAGAGACCCAGTACTTC. Its protein is CSGGQGGQETQYF.

This clonotype was seen only a few times. The V and J genes are TRBV9 and TRBJ2-1, with 7 bases lining up with TRBD2. This CDR3 has 14 amino acids. Germline CDR1 reads SGDLS; CDR2 reads YYNGEE. V lost 8 bases, J lost 4 bases, and 9 bases stayed unmatched. The CDR3 reads CASQGRAEYNEQFF. The CDR3 bases are TGTGCCAGTCAAGGGAGGGCGGAATACAATGAGCAGTTCTTC.

This clonotype has a count of ten or more. The chain recombines TRBV27 with TRBJ2-5; 9 nucleotides line up with TRBD1. The trim removed 6 bases at V and 5 bases at J, leaving 1 base unmatched. Germline loops: CDR1 MNHEY, CDR2 SMNVEV (reference sequence). The CDR3 contains 12 residues. The chain's CDR3 is CASRTGGETQYF. The CDR3 DNA follows: TGTGCCAGCAGGACAGGGGGGGAGACCCAGTACTTC.

The genes are TRBV27 and TRBJ2-3, with TRBD1 matching 9 bases. The V segment lost 6 bases and the J segment 4 bases; nucleotides outside the gene matches: 8. The CDR3 is made up of 15 amino acids. The V gene's germline CDR1 is MNHEY and CDR2 SMNVEV (reference sequence). The CDR3 here is CASSPGTGRADTQYF. CDR3 nucleotides: TGTGCCAGCAGCCCCGGGACAGGGAGGGCAGATACGCAGTATTTT.

The chain couples TRBV12-3 or TRBV12-4 to TRBJ2-1; D is uncertain. Trimming removed 5 bases at V and 1 base at J, with 9 bases between. There are 14 residues in the CDR3. CDR3 in DNA: TGTGCCAGCAGTCCGTGGTTATCCTACAATGAGCAGTTCTTC. It is translated as CASSPWLSYNEQFF.

This chain joins TRBV4-1 and TRBJ2-2; D not certain. This CDR3 contains 14 residues. V gave up 1 base and J gave up 6 bases, with 9 bases separating them. Germline CDR1 and CDR2: MGHRA and YSYEKL. The CDR3 is CASSQAGSAGELFF. CDR3 coding DNA: TGCGCCAGCAGCCAAGCTGGGTCGGCCGGGGAGCTGTTTTTT.

This clonotype was counted a few times. The chain links TRBV29-1 to TRBJ2-1; no clear D. There are 14 residues in the CDR3. Looked up from germline, CDR1 is SQVTM and CDR2 is ANQGSEA. V gave up 4 bases and J gave up 6 bases, with 16 bases separating them. CDR3 nucleotides: TGCAGCGTTGCAGAGACCACCACCACCAATGAGCAGTTCTTC. Protein sequence: CSVAETTTTNEQFF.

This clonotype came up a few times. The chain joins TRBV3-1 to TRBJ2-5; 10 bases are a match to TRBD2. The CDR3 is made up of 14 amino acids. Trimming took 4 bases from V and 5 from J; bases not matched to a gene: 4. The germline V gene has CDR1 LGHDT and CDR2 YNNKEL (reference sequence). DNA of the CDR3: TGTGCCAGCAGCCCTAGCGGGAGATACGAGACCCAGTACTTC. Its protein product is CASSPSGRYETQYF.

This clonotype was observed many times. The rearrangement joins TRBV7-9 to TRBJ1-1, with TRBD1 matching over 7 bases. With 5 bases clipped from V and 1 base from J, the junction kept 4 bases outside the gene matches. The CDR3 is made up of 14 amino acids. Looked up from germline, CDR1 is SEHNR and CDR2 is FQNEAQ (reference sequence). The chain's CDR3 is CASSQQGPNTEAFF. CDR3 nucleotides: TGTGCCAGCAGCCAACAGGGGCCGAACACTGAAGCTTTCTTT. Supplemented by reference TRBV7-9 and TRBJ1-1, the full variable domain reads DTGVSQNPRHKITKRGQNVTFRCDPISEHNRLYWYRQTLGQGPEFLTYFQNEAQLEKSRLLSDRFSAERPKGSFSTLEIQRTEQGDSAMYLCASSQQGPNTEAFFGQGTRLTVV.

Only a few counts were recorded for this clonotype. V and J are TRBV20-1 and TRBJ1-1; the match to TRBD1 covers 10 bases. The CDR3 extends over 15 amino acids. The J segment lost 5 bases and the V segment lost 0 bases, leaving 6 bases of the junction unmatched. Looked up from germline, CDR1 is DFQATT and CDR2 is SNEGSKA (reference sequence). The CDR3 is CSARDPRQGATEAFF. The CDR3 coding sequence is TGCAGTGCTAGAGATCCAAGACAGGGGGCAACTGAAGCTTTCTTT.

V gene TRBV12-3 or TRBV12-4 combines with J gene TRBJ1-1; 9 bases match TRBD1. The ends lost 4 bases at V and 2 bases at J; junction bases unmatched: 2. CDR3 size: 14 residues. This CDR3 is CASSWTGVNTEAFF. CDR3 in DNA: TGTGCCAGCAGTTGGACAGGGGTAAACACTGAAGCTTTCTTT.

This clonotype was seen many times. The CDR3 here is CASSWTAMNTEAFF. The CDR3 region has the DNA TGTGCCAGCTCATGGACAGCGATGAACACTGAAGCTTTCTTT. The chain employs TRBV18 and TRBJ1-1; tentative D call: TRBD1 (6 bases). V lost 5 bases to trimming and J lost 0 bases, with 10 bases between them. This CDR3 region has 14 residues. Germline loops: CDR1 KGHSH, CDR2 LQKENI.

This chain connects TRBV9 to TRBJ1-2; 7 bases fit TRBD1. The germline gives CDR1 SGDLS, CDR2 YYNGEE. The CDR3 consists of 15 residues. The J segment lost 5 bases and the V segment lost 0 bases, leaving 7 bases of the junction unmatched. In DNA, the CDR3 is TGTGCCAGCAGCGTAGCCAGAACAGGGGAATATGGCTACACCTTC. Translation gives CASSVARTGEYGYTF.

The table lists this clonotype with many counts. The gene calls are TRBV28 and TRBJ2-2; possibly TRBD1 for D (7 bases). V was trimmed by 3 bases and J by 8 bases, leaving 19 bases between them. From germline, CDR1 is MDHEN and CDR2 SYDVKM. The CDR3 extends over 16 amino acids. The CDR3 is CASSFSFDRDFGELFF. The CDR3 DNA reads TGTGCCAGCAGTTTTTCGTTTGACAGGGACTTTGGGGAGCTGTTTTTT.

This clonotype was recorded many times. The chain has TRBV28 and TRBJ2-7, with D possibly being TRBD2 (7 bases). The ends were cut back, 5 bases at V and 0 bases at J, with 17 bases in the middle. The germline CDR1 and CDR2 sequences are MDHEN and SYDVKM. The CDR3 totals 16 residues. CDR3: CASSLIGGQYSYEQYF. DNA for the CDR3: TGTGCCAGCAGTCTCATCGGGGGGCAGTACTCCTACGAGCAGTACTTC.